What follows are 9 T cell receptor beta chains derived from one specimen sequenced in a study of T cell repertoires in cytomegalovirus infection. A single record per CDR3 protein comes from TCRdb applying MiXCR to the reads. This sample carries hundreds of thousands of distinct CDR3 sequences, approximately 25% of them seen once, and the ten largest clones take approximately 8.2%. Sequencing input: CD8+ T cells from PBMCs. These receptors came from a human donor in good health (CMV status not recorded). Some clones in this sample may be carry-over from other donors' samples.

As to this clonotype: This may come from a read error, since a much larger clone is one base off. The rearrangement uses TRBV7-4 and TRBJ2-7; D may be TRBD1 (6 bases). There are 15 residues in the CDR3. CDR1 is SGHVT, CDR2 SQSDAQ, per germline. V lost 8 bases and J 3 bases, leaving 20 bases between the germline ends. For the CDR3, the DNA is TGTGCCAGCGACAGAATGGACAGTAATGGCTACGAGCAGTACTTC. Its translation is CASDRMDSNGYEQYF. Full variable domain (remainder filled in from reference TRBV7-4 and TRBJ2-7): GAGVSQSPRYKVAKRGRDVALRCDSISGHVTLYWYRQTLGQGSEVLTYSQSDAQRDKSGRPSGRFSAERPERSVSTLKIQRTEQGDSAVYLCASDRMDSNGYEQYFGPGTRLTVT.

This clonotype was recorded only once. Possible read error: a much larger clone is one base away. The chain employs TRBV7-6 and TRBJ2-7; 10 nucleotides match TRBD1. CDR1 is SGHVS, CDR2 FNYEAQ, per germline. The CDR3 runs 15 residues. The chain's CDR3 is CANSPGQGFSYEQYV. For the CDR3, the DNA is TGTGCCAACAGCCCGGGACAGGGGTTTTCCTACGAGCAGTACGTC.

This clonotype occurred a few times. The chain links TRBV20-1 to TRBJ2-7, with 12 bases fitting TRBD1. The CDR3 is made up of 14 amino acids. Germline CDR1 reads DFQATT; CDR2 reads SNEGSKA (reference sequence). Germline trimming cut 3 bases from V and 6 bases from J; bases unmatched to any gene: 6. DNA of the CDR3: TGCAGTGCTAGGGGGACAGGGGGCGCATTCGAGCAGTACGTC. This gives the protein CSARGTGGAFEQYV.

Many counts were recorded for this clonotype. This chain joins TRBV7-6 and TRBJ2-1; 11 bases map to TRBD2. CDR1 and CDR2 (germline): SGHVS, FNYEAQ. CDR3 length: 19 amino acids. V shed 5 bases, J shed 5 bases, and the junction held 17 bases outside the gene matches. CDR3 region: CASSTPDGDLAGGNNEQFF. In DNA, the CDR3 is TGTGCCAGCAGCACCCCAGACGGTGATCTAGCGGGGGGCAACAATGAGCAGTTCTTC. The full variable domain, completed using reference TRBV7-6 and TRBJ2-1, is GAGVSQSPRYKVTKRGQDVALRCDPISGHVSLYWYRQALGQGPEFLTYFNYEAQQDKSGLPNDRFSAERPEGSISTLTIQRTEQRDSAMYRCASSTPDGDLAGGNNEQFFGPGTRLTVL.

In its sample, this clonotype was seen many times. The chain has TRBV27 and TRBJ1-1; D may be TRBD1 (5 bases). The CDR3 runs to 13 residues. Trimming removed 8 bases from V and 0 bases from J, with 10 bases in between. Germline V gene sequence: CDR1 MNHEY, CDR2 SMNVEV (reference sequence). CDR3 amino acids: CASRDGLNTEAFF. The CDR3 region has the DNA TGTGCCAGCCGGGACGGCCTGAACACTGAAGCTTTCTTT.

The genes are TRBV28 and TRBJ2-5; 9 bases match TRBD1. Germline V gene sequence: CDR1 MDHEN, CDR2 SYDVKM. The junction had 6 bases not matched to a gene; V was cut back by 6 bases and J by 4 bases. This CDR3 contains 14 residues. In DNA form, the CDR3 reads TGTGCCAGCAGCACCCTGGACAGGGGAGAGACCCAGTACTTC. Residues: CASSTLDRGETQYF.

The rearrangement links TRBV20-1 to TRBJ1-2; 7 bases line up with TRBD1. The J segment lost 1 base and the V segment lost 0 bases, leaving 2 bases of the junction unmatched. The CDR3 has 14 amino acids. Germline V gene lookup returns CDR1 DFQATT and CDR2 SNEGSKA (reference sequence). The DNA of the CDR3 is TGCAGTGCTAGAGAGAGGGGGCTTAACTATGGCTACACCTTC. It specifies CSARERGLNYGYTF.

The chain has TRBV7-8 and TRBJ2-2; the D gene is possibly TRBD2 (6 bases). CDR3 length equals 18 residues. The ends were cut back, 5 bases at V and 4 bases at J, with 23 bases in the middle. Looked up from germline, CDR1 is SGHVS and CDR2 is FQNEAQ. The CDR3 region is CASSLRVYRDSSTGELFF. Written as DNA, the CDR3 is TGTGCCAGCAGCCTTAGGGTTTACCGGGACTCGTCCACCGGGGAGCTGTTTTTT.

This clonotype has at least ten counts. The genes are TRBV7-2 and TRBJ2-7, with D possibly matching TRBD2 (5 bases). The germline V and J ends were trimmed by 0 bases and 3 bases, with 12 bases remaining between them. From germline, CDR1 is SGHTA and CDR2 FQGNSA. The CDR3 sequence is 15 residues long. The CDR3, as DNA: TGTGCCAGCAGCTTAGCGACGGGGATGGTCTACGAGCAGTACTTC. This codes for CASSLATGMVYEQYF.